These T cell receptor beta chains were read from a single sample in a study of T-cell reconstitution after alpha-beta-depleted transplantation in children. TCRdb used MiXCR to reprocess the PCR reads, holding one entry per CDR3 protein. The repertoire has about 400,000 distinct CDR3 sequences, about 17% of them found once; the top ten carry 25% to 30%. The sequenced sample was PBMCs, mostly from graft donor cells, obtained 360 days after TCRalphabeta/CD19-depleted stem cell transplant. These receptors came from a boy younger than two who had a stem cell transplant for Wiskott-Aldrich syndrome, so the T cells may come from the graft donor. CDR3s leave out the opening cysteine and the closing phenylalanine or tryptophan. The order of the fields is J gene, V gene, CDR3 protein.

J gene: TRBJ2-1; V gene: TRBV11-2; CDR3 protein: ASSLGGVVQSKVTSSYNEQF
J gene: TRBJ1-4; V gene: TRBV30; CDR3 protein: AWNRGFNEKLF
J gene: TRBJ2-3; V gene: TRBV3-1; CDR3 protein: ASSQGRLYSTDTQY
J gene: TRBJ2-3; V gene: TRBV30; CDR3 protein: AWSHLAGGRTDTQY
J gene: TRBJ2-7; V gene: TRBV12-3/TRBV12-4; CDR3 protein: ASSLRQGTSNEQY
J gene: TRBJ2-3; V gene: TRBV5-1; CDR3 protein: ASSFEKSGTDTQY
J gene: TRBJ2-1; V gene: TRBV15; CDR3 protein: ATSSGYNEQF
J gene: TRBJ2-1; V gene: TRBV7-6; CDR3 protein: ASSWTSGSTEQF
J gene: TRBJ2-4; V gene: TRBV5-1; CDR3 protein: ASSLRMATGSVAKNIQY
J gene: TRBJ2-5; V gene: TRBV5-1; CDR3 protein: ASSYRTGGDQETQY
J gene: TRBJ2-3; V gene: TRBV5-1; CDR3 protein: ASSLKDWNTDTQY
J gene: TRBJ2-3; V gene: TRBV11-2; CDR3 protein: ASSLDLGGATTDTQY
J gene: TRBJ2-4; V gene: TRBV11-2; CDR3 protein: ASSLVRLAVLPGAKNIQY
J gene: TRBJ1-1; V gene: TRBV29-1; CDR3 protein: SGGGGMNTEAF
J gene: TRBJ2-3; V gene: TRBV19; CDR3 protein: ASSIGRGRSDTQY
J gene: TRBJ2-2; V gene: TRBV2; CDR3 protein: ASTYSGTGELF
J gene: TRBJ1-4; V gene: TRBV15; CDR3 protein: ATSSHRQFEKLF
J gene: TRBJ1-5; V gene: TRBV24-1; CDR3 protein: ATSEPDSNQPQH
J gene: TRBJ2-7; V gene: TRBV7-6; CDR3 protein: ASSRRHRSGDSYEQY
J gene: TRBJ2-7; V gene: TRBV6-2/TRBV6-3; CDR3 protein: ASRRPGFSYEQY
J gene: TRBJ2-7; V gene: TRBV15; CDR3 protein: ATSRDKGLGTYEQY
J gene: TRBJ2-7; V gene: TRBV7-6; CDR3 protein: ASSLGRRTGRDEQY
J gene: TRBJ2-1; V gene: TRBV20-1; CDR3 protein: SDGAAYNEQF
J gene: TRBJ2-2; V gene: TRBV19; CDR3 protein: ASRPAVTNTGELF
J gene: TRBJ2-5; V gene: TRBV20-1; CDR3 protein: SARESETQY
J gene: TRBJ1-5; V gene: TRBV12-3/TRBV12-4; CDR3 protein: ASSLEGRAQPQH
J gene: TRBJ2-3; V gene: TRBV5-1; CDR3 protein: ASSLLPLAGNTDTQY
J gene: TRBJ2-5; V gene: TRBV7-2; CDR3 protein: ASSSIPGETQY
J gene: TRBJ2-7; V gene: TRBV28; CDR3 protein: ASRPPGTGGYEQY
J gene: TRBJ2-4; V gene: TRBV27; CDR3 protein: ASSFAGKNIQY
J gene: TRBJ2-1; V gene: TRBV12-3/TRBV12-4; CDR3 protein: ASSFGLYGEQF
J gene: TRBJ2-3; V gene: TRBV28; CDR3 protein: ASSLTGEGTDTQY
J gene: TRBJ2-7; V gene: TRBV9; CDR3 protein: ASSVGGFGEQY
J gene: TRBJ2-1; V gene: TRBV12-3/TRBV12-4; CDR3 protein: TCSLALLAGGGYNEQF
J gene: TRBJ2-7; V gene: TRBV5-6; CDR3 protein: ASSLNRYEQY
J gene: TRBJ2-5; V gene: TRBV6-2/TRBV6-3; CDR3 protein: ASSLETGGVQETQY
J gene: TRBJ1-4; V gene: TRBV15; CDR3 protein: ATSLNRERREKLF
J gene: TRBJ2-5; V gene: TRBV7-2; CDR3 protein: ASSPLPRSRSGETQY
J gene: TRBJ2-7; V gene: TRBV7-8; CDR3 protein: ASSLAGPGTSFRGFEQY
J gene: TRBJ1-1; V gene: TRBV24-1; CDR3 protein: ATSKAHRAF
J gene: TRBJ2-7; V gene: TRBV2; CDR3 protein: ASSEAYYPGLLYEQY
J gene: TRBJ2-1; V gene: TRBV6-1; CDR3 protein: ASRFRPGLYNEQF
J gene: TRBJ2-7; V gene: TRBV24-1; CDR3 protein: ATSNGGADEQY
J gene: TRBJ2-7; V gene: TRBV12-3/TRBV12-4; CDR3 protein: ASSRQGLAAYEQY
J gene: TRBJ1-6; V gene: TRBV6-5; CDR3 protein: ASSYREYNSPLH
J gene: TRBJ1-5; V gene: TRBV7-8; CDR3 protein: ASSLTYRVNQPQH
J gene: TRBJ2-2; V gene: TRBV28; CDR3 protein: ASSPYRSTGELF
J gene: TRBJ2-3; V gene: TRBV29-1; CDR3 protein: SVTWDTQY
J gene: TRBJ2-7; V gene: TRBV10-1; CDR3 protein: ASSEEPGNEQY
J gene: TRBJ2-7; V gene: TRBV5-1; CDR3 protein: ASSLDSFSDSLGGYEQY
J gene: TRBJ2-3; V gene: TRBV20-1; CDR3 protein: SARASVWTDTQY
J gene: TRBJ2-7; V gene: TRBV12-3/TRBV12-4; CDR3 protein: ASSPITSGEQY
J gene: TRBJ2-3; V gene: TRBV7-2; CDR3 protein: ASSYGLAGGGDTQY
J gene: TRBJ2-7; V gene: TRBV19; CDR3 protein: ASSERPTGWPGEQY
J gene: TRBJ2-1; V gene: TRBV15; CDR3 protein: ATSRDLMARGHNEQF
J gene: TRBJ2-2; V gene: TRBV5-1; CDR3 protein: ASSLGTTPPELF
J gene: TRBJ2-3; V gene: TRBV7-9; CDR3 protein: ASSPGRLTDTQY